This T cell receptor beta chain derives from a study of blood T cell repertoires in COVID-19. Study-level background: The United States, Italy and Spain supplied acute and convalescent COVID-19 samples.

CDR1 MNHEY and CDR2 SVGAGI come from the germline V gene. This CDR3 spans 15 amino acids. Concerning this clone: An end of the junction differs from the germline gene, which may be a read error.

Produced via immunoSEQ multiplex PCR; TCRdb's table is partial and in-frame only. The repertoire has about 66,000 clones, roughly 89% of them found once; the top ten carry 1.1% to 1.5%. Material: peripheral blood. This rearrangement joins TRBV6-5 to TRBJ2-7, with 9 positions matching TRBD1. This clonotype was obtained from a man aged 55 to 70 with acute or convalescent COVID-19. DNA of the CDR3: TGTGCCAGCAGTTACGAAACCGGGACAGGGCTTAAGTCGCGGTTC. It codes for CASSYETGTGLKSRF.